The 13 T cell receptor beta chains below come from one sample, sequenced in a study of CD8+ T cells in alopecia areata. TCR sequencing used cDNA made by reverse transcription of extracted RNA. Libraries were prepared by immunoSEQ multiplex PCR; TCRdb keeps only in-frame clonotypes and omits some of them. Of 200,000 to 250,000 clones detected, about 58% appear once; the ten largest clones hold roughly 1.4%. As for treatment: oral pan-JAK inhibitor, 5-10 mg twice daily. The specimen was CD4+ T cells sorted from blood, collected at week 4, from a patient treated with tofacitinib. The source of these receptors is a human donor with alopecia areata.

This chain connects TRBV6-5 to TRBJ2-2; D gene uncertain. In germline, CDR1 is MNHEY, CDR2 SVGAGI. The CDR3 has 11 amino acids. Trimming left V 6 bases short and J 3 bases short, with 2 bases between. The CDR3 reads CASRHTGELFF. As DNA, the CDR3 is TGTGCCAGCAGGCACACCGGGGAGCTGTTTTTT.

CDR3 bases: TGTGCCTGGAGTGTACGGGCGGGGGAGACGCAGTATTTT. Translated: CAWSVRAGETQYF. The rearrangement uses TRBV30 and TRBJ2-3, with 7 bases that match TRBD2. The trim removed 0 bases at V and 9 bases at J, leaving 6 bases unmatched. Germline loops: CDR1 GTSNPN, CDR2 SVGIG (reference sequence). The CDR3 contains 13 residues. The entire variable domain, with the rest obtained from reference TRBV30 and TRBJ2-3, is as follows: SQTIHQWPATLVQPVGSPLSLECTVEGTSNPNLYWYRQAAGRGLQLLFYSVGIGQISSEVPQNLSASRPQDRQFILSSKKLLLSDSGFYLCAWSVRAGETQYFGPGTRLTVL.

The V gene is TRBV30, the J gene TRBJ2-5, with D possibly matching TRBD1 (6 bases). This CDR3 has 15 residues. Trimming pared 1 base from V and 0 bases from J, leaving 12 bases between. CDR1 and CDR2 (germline): GTSNPN, SVGIG (reference sequence). The CDR3 sequence is CAWSEYTGYQETQYF. The CDR3 DNA sequence: TGTGCCTGGAGTGAATATACAGGGTACCAAGAGACCCAGTACTTC. Drawing the rest from reference TRBV30 and TRBJ2-5, the complete variable domain is SQTIHQWPATLVQPVGSPLSLECTVEGTSNPNLYWYRQAAGRGLQLLFYSVGIGQISSEVPQNLSASRPQDRQFILSSKKLLLSDSGFYLCAWSEYTGYQETQYFGPGTRLLVL.

V usage is TRBV9 and J usage is TRBJ2-3; 12 nucleotides line up with TRBD2. CDR1 is SGDLS and CDR2 is YYNGEE in the germline V gene. V lost 3 bases, J lost 4 bases, and 6 bases stayed unmatched. CDR3 size: 16 residues. CDR3 loop: CASSELAGGPPDTQYF. CDR3 in DNA: TGTGCCAGCAGCGAGCTAGCGGGGGGGCCGCCAGATACGCAGTATTTT.

The chain links TRBV4-3 to TRBJ2-3; TRBD1 matches at 9 bases. CDR3 size: 19 residues. The germline V gene encodes CDR1 LGHNA and CDR2 YSLEER. The ends lost 4 bases at V and 2 bases at J; junction bases unmatched: 16. CDR3 amino acids: CASSLSWGGQGPNTDTQYF. DNA of the CDR3: TGCGCCAGCAGCCTTTCCTGGGGGGGACAGGGCCCGAACACAGATACGCAGTATTTT.

This clone has just a few counts. The chain recombines TRBV6-1 with TRBJ1-6; 7 nucleotides match TRBD1. The CDR3 runs to 14 residues. The J segment lost 5 bases and the V segment lost 3 bases, leaving 1 base of the junction unmatched. Germline assignment: CDR1 MNHNS and CDR2 SASEGT. CDR3 in amino acids: CASSDRGDNSPLHF. CDR3 coding DNA: TGTGCCAGCAGTGACAGGGGGGATAATTCACCCCTCCACTTT.

This clone has only a few counts. The rearrangement uses TRBV6-6 and TRBJ1-5, with D unresolved. The V end lost 7 bases, the J end lost 3 bases, and 10 bases lay between the germline ends. The CDR3 length is 13 residues. The germline gives CDR1 MNHNY, CDR2 SVGAGI (reference sequence). CDR3 in DNA: TGTGCCAGCACGCGAGGTACCAATCAGCCCCAGCATTTT. Its translation is CASTRGTNQPQHF.

This chain uses TRBV5-1 with TRBJ1-3; D unclear. The germline V and J ends were trimmed by 3 bases and 4 bases, with 11 bases remaining between them. Germline V CDR1 and CDR2: SGHRS, YFSETQ. CDR3 size: 14 residues. The CDR3 protein is CASSSGPGGNTIYF. The CDR3 DNA follows: TGCGCCAGCAGCTCCGGGCCTGGGGGAAACACCATATATTTT. Full variable domain (outside the CDR3, taken from reference TRBV5-1 and TRBJ1-3): KAGVTQTPRYLIKTRGQQVTLSCSPISGHRSVSWYQQTPGQGLQFLFEYFSETQRNKGNFPGRFSGRQFSNSRSEMNVSTLELGDSALYLCASSSGPGGNTIYFGEGSWLTVV.

This clone was counted once. This chain connects TRBV6-6 to TRBJ1-6; 11 nucleotides align to TRBD1. This CDR3 has 14 amino acids. Trimming cost V 4 bases and J 9 bases; bases outside gene matches: 2. Germline CDR1 MNHNY, CDR2 SVGAGI (reference sequence). CDR3 sequence reads: CASSLDRGLSPLHF. The CDR3 nucleotides read TGTGCCAGCAGTTTGGACAGGGGGCTTTCACCCCTCCACTTT.

Note on this clone: This sample also contains other DNA sequences that code for the same CDR3. The chain is built from TRBV7-9 and TRBJ2-7; possibly TRBD1 for D (6 bases). The CDR3 length is 14 residues. The germline V gene encodes CDR1 SEHNR and CDR2 FQNEAQ (reference sequence). Between the trimmed V and J ends, which lost 1 base and 5 bases, there was a span of 12 bases. CDR3 region: CASSLVRGQDEQYF. The CDR3, as DNA: TGTGCCAGCAGCTTAGTCCGGGGACAAGACGAGCAGTACTTC.

V is TRBV4-3 and J is TRBJ2-3; TRBD1 aligns across 7 bases. Trimming cost V 2 bases and J 2 bases; bases outside gene matches: 13. The germline gives CDR1 LGHNA, CDR2 YSLEER. There are 18 residues in the CDR3. CDR3 nucleotides: TGCGCCAGCAGCCAAATTTCAGTGGACAGGAGATACACAGATACGCAGTATTTT. The encoded protein is CASSQISVDRRYTDTQYF.

This clone was detected once. The chain is built from TRBV25-1 and TRBJ1-3; D gene ambiguous. The V gene lost 1 base and the J gene lost 4 bases, with 2 bases spanning the gap. CDR3 length: 12 residues. Germline V gene sequence: CDR1 MGHDK, CDR2 SYGVNS. The CDR3 sequence: CASSESGNTIYF. The CDR3 DNA sequence: TGTGCCAGCAGTGAATCAGGAAACACCATATATTTT.

The chain employs TRBV29-1 and TRBJ2-2, with TRBD1 matching over 10 bases. The length of the CDR3 is 15 residues. V was pared by 2 bases and J by 2 bases, with 2 bases of the junction left unmatched. Germline V gene sequence: CDR1 SQVTM, CDR2 ANQGSEA. The CDR3 sequence is CSVERTGGNTGELFF. DNA for the CDR3: TGCAGCGTTGAACGGACAGGGGGAAACACCGGGGAGCTGTTTTTT.